The 5 T cell receptor beta chains below all came from one sample that was sequenced in a study of blood T cell repertoires in COVID-19. Repertoires were generated with immunoSEQ multiplex PCR, while TCRdb's copy carries only in-frame clones and drops some. The data contain fewer than 110,000 clones, approximately 90% of them singletons. Input material: peripheral blood. The receptors here all came from a woman over 75 in a cohort sampled during active COVID-19.

The chain carries TRBV7-6 and TRBJ1-3; D remains unclear. V gave up 5 bases and J gave up 0 bases, with 11 bases separating them. The CDR3 length is 15 residues. Germline V gene lookup returns CDR1 SGHVS and CDR2 FNYEAQ. The CDR3 bases are TGTGCCAGCAGCAAACAGATAAGCTCTGGAAACACCATATATTTT. This codes for CASSKQISSGNTIYF.

The J gene is TRBJ2-7, the V gene TRBV7-8; 10 bases are a match to TRBD2. The CDR3 is 15 amino acids. J lost 4 bases, V lost 1 base, and 4 bases had no gene match. Germline V gene lookup returns CDR1 SGHVS and CDR2 FQNEAQ. The CDR3 is CASSLGSSGGYEQYF. DNA of the CDR3: TGTGCCAGCAGCTTAGGGTCTAGCGGGGGATACGAGCAGTACTTC.

This clone was detected only a few times. The chain carries TRBV5-4 and TRBJ1-1; D not resolved. Trimming took 5 bases from V and 0 from J, leaving 8 bases between them. CDR1 is SGHNT, CDR2 YYREEE, per germline (reference sequence). The CDR3 runs 13 residues. The CDR3 nucleotides are TGTGCCAGCAGTGAACAGTTGAACACTGAAGCTTTCTTT. This sequence encodes CASSEQLNTEAFF.

The chain has TRBV2 and TRBJ1-4, with D hard to call. This CDR3 region has 14 residues. With 7 bases removed from V and 7 bases from J, the gap between germline ends came to 16 bases. In germline, CDR1 is SNHLY, CDR2 FYNNEI. DNA of the CDR3: TGTGCCAGCACTCCAGATATGGCCTCTGAAAAACTGTTTTTT. This encodes CASTPDMASEKLFF.

The chain has TRBV3-1 (or the pseudogene TRBV3-2) and TRBJ2-2, with TRBD1 identical over 11 bases. Germline CDR1 LGHDT, CDR2 YNNKEL (reference sequence). Unmatched junction bases numbered 9, after V lost 8 bases and J lost 7 bases. The CDR3 spans 15 residues. The CDR3 DNA follows: TGTGCCAGCCGAACCGGGACAGGGGGGATCGGGGAGCTGTTTTTT. Encoded protein: CASRTGTGGIGELFF.